The 24 T cell receptor beta chains listed next were all sequenced from one sample in a study of T-cell memory formation after mild COVID-19. TCRdb re-called the 5' RACE reads through MiXCR, storing one row per CDR3 protein. The table has a few hundred thousand distinct CDR3 sequences, roughly 25% seen once. Sequenced: PBMCs or a T cell subset sorted from them (not recorded which). These TCRs come from an adult woman who had mild COVID-19 (a few samples of this study predate the infection). Cell type and time point are not known.

This chain uses TRBV5-1 with TRBJ2-3; TRBD2 matches at 9 bases. Trimming took 0 bases from V and 1 from J; bases not matched to a gene: 9. CDR3 length equals 18 residues. The germline CDR1 and CDR2 sequences are SGHRS and YFSETQ. The CDR3 reads CASSLEVAGDAGTDTQYF. Written as DNA, the CDR3 is TGCGCCAGCAGCTTGGAGGTAGCGGGGGATGCTGGCACAGATACGCAGTATTTT.

The chain couples TRBV7-9 to TRBJ1-6, with 11 bases fitting TRBD1. The trim removed 3 bases at V and 7 bases at J, leaving 8 bases unmatched. The V gene's germline CDR1 is SEHNR and CDR2 FQNEAQ (reference sequence). The CDR3 extends over 17 amino acids. CDR3 DNA: TGTGCCAGCAGCTTTAATGTGGGACAGGGGGGAAATTCACCCCTCCACTTT. Encoded protein: CASSFNVGQGGNSPLHF.

The chain joins TRBV20-1 to TRBJ2-7; TRBD2 aligns across 8 bases. CDR3 size: 14 residues. V shed 6 bases, J shed 7 bases, and the junction held 14 bases outside the gene matches. Germline V gene lookup returns CDR1 DFQATT and CDR2 SNEGSKA (reference sequence). The CDR3 nucleotides read TGCAGTGCCGCGAGCGGGAGAGGGTTGGGGGAGCAGTACTTC. Protein product: CSAASGRGLGEQYF.

The rearrangement links TRBV2 to TRBJ2-7; D is uncertain. CDR1 SNHLY and CDR2 FYNNEI come from the germline V gene. The CDR3 extends over 14 amino acids. V dropped 4 bases and J dropped 5 bases, with 15 bases sitting between them. CDR3: CASSGGPTTNEQYF. The CDR3 region has the DNA TGTGCCAGCAGTGGAGGCCCCACGACCAACGAGCAGTACTTC. Looking up the rest from reference TRBV2 and TRBJ2-7 gives the full variable domain: EPEVTQTPSHQVTQMGQEVILRCVPISNHLYFYWYRQILGQKVEFLVSFYNNEISEKSEIFDDQFSVERPDGSNFTLKIRSTKLEDSAMYFCASSGGPTTNEQYFGPGTRLTVT.

This clonotype was detected once. The chain uses TRBV5-5 and TRBJ2-2, with D perhaps given as TRBD1 or TRBD2 (5 bases each). This CDR3 is built from 15 residues. Looked up from germline, CDR1 is SGHKS and CDR2 is YYEKEE (reference sequence). With 0 bases removed from V and 4 bases from J, the gap between germline ends came to 10 bases. The CDR3 reads CASSLGGEFTGELFF. The CDR3 DNA is TGTGCCAGCAGCTTGGGAGGGGAATTCACCGGGGAGCTGTTTTTT.

J is TRBJ2-5 and V is TRBV5-6; tentatively, D is TRBD2 (5 bases). The CDR3 consists of 14 residues. Germline-derived CDR1 and CDR2 are SGHDT and YYEEEE. Trimming removed 0 bases at V and 5 bases at J, with 11 bases between. CDR3 in DNA: TGTGCCAGCAGCTTGGTAGCCCCGGGGGAGACCCAGTACTTC. This sequence encodes CASSLVAPGETQYF.

This clonotype was seen a few times. The chain couples TRBV7-3 to TRBJ2-1; D possibly uses TRBD1 or TRBD2 (6 bases each). The CDR3 runs to 16 residues. The germline V and J ends were trimmed by 2 bases and 5 bases, with 16 bases remaining between them. CDR1 and CDR2 (germline): SGHTA, FQGTGA. CDR3 DNA sequence: TGTGCCAGCAGCTTACGGGGGCTTGGAGGAAACAATGAGCAGTTCTTC. It yields the protein CASSLRGLGGNNEQFF.

The J gene is TRBJ1-2, the V gene TRBV3-1; D gene unclear. CDR3 size: 14 residues. Per the germline V gene, CDR1 is LGHDT and CDR2 is YNNKEL (reference sequence). V was cut by 4 bases and J by 2 bases, with 11 bases left in between. The CDR3 here is CASSPWTSNYGYTF. The DNA for the CDR3 is TGTGCCAGCAGCCCTTGGACCTCCAACTATGGCTACACCTTC.

This clonotype appeared many times. This chain joins TRBV24-1 and TRBJ1-5; D remains ambiguous. V lost 4 bases and J 2 bases, leaving 17 bases between the germline ends. Germline-derived CDR1 and CDR2 are KGHDR and SFDVKD. This CDR3 region has 17 residues. The CDR3 sequence is CATSDPGYGVGNQPQHF. DNA of the CDR3: TGTGCCACCAGTGACCCGGGGTATGGGGTTGGCAATCAGCCCCAGCATTTT.

The chain uses TRBV15 and TRBJ2-7; D might be TRBD1 (6 bases). Germline V gives CDR1 LNHNV, CDR2 YYDKDF (reference sequence). This CDR3 comprises 14 residues. V lost 2 bases and J lost 1, with 9 bases in between. CDR3 in amino acids: CATSRRDKSYEQYF. For the CDR3, the DNA is TGTGCCACCAGCAGACGGGACAAATCCTACGAGCAGTACTTC.

The chain combines TRBV6-5 with TRBJ2-5; D is unclear. The CDR3 is made up of 11 amino acids. Germline V CDR1 and CDR2: MNHEY, SVGAGI. V shed 2 bases and J shed 6 bases, with 4 bases lying between them. Here the CDR3 reads CASSYGQTQYF. CDR3 DNA: TGTGCCAGCAGTTACGGTCAGACCCAGTACTTC.

This clonotype has more than one count but fewer than ten. The rearrangement links TRBV7-9 to TRBJ1-2; the D gene is possibly TRBD1 (5 bases). V lost 2 bases, J lost 3 bases, and 13 bases lay in between. Germline loops: CDR1 SEHNR, CDR2 FQNEAQ (reference sequence). This CDR3 is built from 15 residues. The DNA for the CDR3 is TGTGCCAGCAGCTTAAGGGACTTCGGGGACTATGGCTACACCTTC. Encoded protein: CASSLRDFGDYGYTF. Variable domain in full (rest from reference TRBV7-9 and TRBJ1-2): DTGVSQNPRHKITKRGQNVTFRCDPISEHNRLYWYRQTLGQGPEFLTYFQNEAQLEKSRLLSDRFSAERPKGSFSTLEIQRTEQGDSAMYLCASSLRDFGDYGYTFGSGTRLTVV.

This clonotype was seen only a few times. The chain combines TRBV29-1 with TRBJ2-7, with D perhaps TRBD1 or TRBD2 (7 bases each). Germline V gives CDR1 SQVTM, CDR2 ANQGSEA. The V and J ends lost 2 bases and 2 bases respectively, with 19 bases between them. The CDR3 has 16 amino acids. The CDR3: CSVESPGGGLTYEQYF. The CDR3, as DNA: TGCAGCGTTGAAAGTCCAGGGGGGGGCCTTACCTACGAGCAGTACTTC.

V gene TRBV20-1 combines with J gene TRBJ2-2; TRBD2 matches at 12 bases. This CDR3 region has 20 residues. Germline V gene data show CDR1 as DFQATT and CDR2 as SNEGSKA (reference sequence). Germline trimming cut 6 bases from V and 5 bases from J; bases unmatched to any gene: 22. The CDR3: CSAWEPERTSGTVRTGELFF. DNA of the CDR3: TGCAGTGCGTGGGAGCCGGAACGGACTAGCGGGACTGTTAGGACCGGGGAGCTGTTTTTT.

The rearrangement joins TRBV4-2 to TRBJ2-7, with 11 bases identical to TRBD2. Germline assignment: CDR1 LGHNA and CDR2 YNFKEQ. This CDR3 is built from 15 residues. V lost 4 bases and J lost 4; bases outside the gene matches: 6. CDR3 protein: CASSRPSGGTYEQYF. In DNA, the CDR3 is TGTGCCAGCAGCCGACCTAGCGGGGGGACGTACGAGCAGTACTTC.

The gene calls are TRBV29-1 and TRBJ1-2; the D is unclear. CDR1 is SQVTM and CDR2 is ANQGSEA in the germline V gene. V dropped 6 bases and J dropped 4 bases, with 21 bases sitting between them. This CDR3 region has 15 residues. The chain's CDR3 is CSVPGVGSLIYGYTF. The CDR3 DNA sequence: TGCAGCGTCCCCGGGGTGGGCAGCCTGATCTATGGCTACACCTTC.

This clonotype was detected once. This chain uses TRBV12-3 or TRBV12-4 with TRBJ1-2, with 8 bases aligning to TRBD1. This CDR3 comprises 14 residues. J lost 5 bases, V lost 7 bases, and 9 bases had no gene match. The CDR3: CASILWGTGYGYTF. CDR3 in DNA: TGTGCCAGCATCCTCTGGGGGACAGGTTATGGCTACACCTTC.

The chain has TRBV7-2 and TRBJ1-2, with 7 bases that match TRBD1. The trim removed 3 bases at V and 3 bases at J, leaving 7 bases unmatched. This CDR3 is 15 amino acids long. From germline, CDR1 is SGHTA and CDR2 FQGNSA. The CDR3: CASSFSFGQDYGYTF. CDR3 bases: TGTGCCAGCAGCTTCAGCTTCGGACAGGACTATGGCTACACCTTC. The entire variable domain, with the rest obtained from reference TRBV7-2 and TRBJ1-2, is as follows: GAGVSQSPSNKVTEKGKDVELRCDPISGHTALYWYRQSLGQGLEFLIYFQGNSAPDKSGLPSDRFSAERTGGSVSTLTIQRTQQEDSAVYLCASSFSFGQDYGYTFGSGTRLTVV.

This clonotype was observed at least ten times. The chain carries TRBV7-8 and TRBJ1-1, with D possibly TRBD1 on 5 matching bases. Trimming cost V 5 bases and J 0 bases, with 13 bases left between them. The CDR3 length is 15 residues. The germline gives CDR1 SGHVS, CDR2 FQNEAQ. CDR3 region: CASSIITTVNTEAFF. CDR3 coding DNA: TGTGCCAGCAGCATTATAACGACAGTGAACACTGAAGCTTTCTTT.

This chain links TRBV27 with TRBJ2-1, with 9 bases identical to TRBD2. Germline V gene sequence: CDR1 MNHEY, CDR2 SMNVEV (reference sequence). The ends lost 5 bases at V and 7 bases at J; junction bases unmatched: 6. This CDR3 comprises 14 residues. This chain's CDR3 is CASSRLAGRNEQFF. The CDR3 nucleotides are TGTGCCAGCAGTCGCCTAGCGGGACGGAATGAGCAGTTCTTC.

The chain recombines TRBV5-1 with TRBJ1-1; TRBD1 matches at 10 bases. With 5 bases clipped from V and 4 bases from J, the junction kept 20 bases outside the gene matches. This CDR3 contains 19 residues. The V gene's germline CDR1 is SGHRS and CDR2 YFSETQ. The CDR3, as DNA: TGCGCCAGCAGGTGGACAGGGGGACAGGGGAAGATGATGGGCACTGAAGCTTTCTTT. Translated: CASRWTGGQGKMMGTEAFF. Filled out from reference TRBV5-1 and TRBJ1-1, the complete variable domain reads KAGVTQTPRYLIKTRGQQVTLSCSPISGHRSVSWYQQTPGQGLQFLFEYFSETQRNKGNFPGRFSGRQFSNSRSEMNVSTLELGDSALYLCASRWTGGQGKMMGTEAFFGQGTRLTVV.

The rearrangement links TRBV12-3 or TRBV12-4 to TRBJ1-1; D ambiguous. V lost 6 bases, J lost 8 bases, and 10 bases lay in between. This CDR3 is built from 11 residues. The CDR3, as DNA: TGTGCCAGCAGAAAAGAAGTGGAAGCTTTCTTT. This encodes CASRKEVEAFF.

V gene TRBV25-1 combines with J gene TRBJ2-7; D perhaps matches TRBD2 (6 bases). The germline CDR1 and CDR2 sequences are MGHDK and SYGVNS. This CDR3 is 11 amino acids long. V lost 10 bases and J 7 bases, leaving 14 bases between the germline ends. CDR3 amino acids: CATTGVGEQYF. The CDR3 nucleotides read TGTGCCACCACGGGAGTAGGGGAGCAGTACTTC.

This clonotype showed up just a few times. The rearrangement links TRBV20-1 to TRBJ2-4, with 7 bases lining up with TRBD1. The CDR3 contains 13 residues. Unmatched junction bases numbered 4, after V lost 4 bases and J lost 4 bases. Looked up from germline, CDR1 is DFQATT and CDR2 is SNEGSKA (reference sequence). CDR3 sequence reads: CSATKDRKNIQYF. The CDR3 coding sequence is TGCAGTGCTACCAAGGACAGGAAAAACATTCAGTACTTC.